Listed below are T cell receptor beta chains from one sample, sequenced in a study of technical replicates of blood from a few donors. The method was immunoSEQ multiplex PCR; TCRdb's version includes in-frame clones alone and lacks a portion of them. There are fewer than 85,000 clones in the sample; 90% to 95% occur only once, and less than 0.3% lies in the top ten. The specimen was T cells isolated from PBMCs. The receptors here all came from a human donor in good health. Both conserved end residues are part of each CDR3. D genes are given only for firm matches. The listing skips clone size in some rows; elsewhere it reads once, few, many or a size class.

j_call | v_call | d_call | clone_size | cdr3_nt | cdr3_aa
TRBJ1-2 | TRBV19 | - | - | TGTGCCAGTACCGTGAGGGGGGGGCCCGGACTTGGCTACACCTTC | CASTVRGGPGLGYTF
TRBJ2-3 | TRBV7-9 | TRBD1 | - | TGTGCCAGCAGCTTACCACAGGGGGCGCCCCCAGATACGCAGTATTTT | CASSLPQGAPPDTQYF
TRBJ2-1 | TRBV6-1 | - | once | TGTGCCAGCATTCCCGGGTACTTGAATGAGCAGTTCTTC | CASIPGYLNEQFF
TRBJ1-2 | TRBV19 | TRBD1 | - | TGTGCCAGTAGGGACAGGGAGTATGTTGACTACACCTTC | CASRDREYVDYTF
TRBJ2-7 | TRBV13 | - | - | TGTGCCAGCAGCTTGACCGGGAACTTATTATCCTACGAGCAGTACTTC | CASSLTGNLLSYEQYF
TRBJ2-7 | TRBV7-4 | TRBD2 | - | TGTGCCAGCAGCCCAGCAAAACTAGCGGGATCGCGGGAGCAGTACTTC | CASSPAKLAGSREQYF
TRBJ2-2 | TRBV28 | - | - | TGTGCCAGCAGTACCTCTCAGACTGCCGGGGAGCTGTTTTTT | CASSTSQTAGELFF
TRBJ2-3 | TRBV7-2 | - | - | TGTGCCAGCAGCTTATCCCGGGGAGATACGCAGTATTTT | CASSLSRGDTQYF
TRBJ2-7 | TRBV5-1 | - | - | TGCGCCAGCTTTCCACCAGGGGGGGAGCAGTACTTC | CASFPPGGEQYF
TRBJ2-3 | TRBV9 | TRBD2 | - | TGTGCCAGCAGCACTTCGACTAGCGGGGGGGCGTATGCGACGCAGTATTTT | CASSTSTSGGAYATQYF
TRBJ1-1 | TRBV5-6 | - | - | TGTGCCAGCAGCTCCCACGGGGAGGCTTTCTTT | CASSSHGEAFF
TRBJ1-2 | TRBV10-3 | - | - | TGTGCCATCAGCGACTCTTCAGAGAGATATGGCTACACCTTC | CAISDSSERYGYTF
TRBJ1-2 | TRBV5-4 | TRBD1 | - | TGTGCCAGCAGCTTGGGGGGGACAGGGGGCGGATTCTACACCTTC | CASSLGGTGGGFYTF
TRBJ2-1 | TRBV5-1 | - | - | TGCGCCAGCAGCTTTTGGGACTTTAATGAGCAGTTCTTC | CASSFWDFNEQFF
TRBJ1-1 | TRBV6-5 | - | once | TGTGCCAGCAGTTACTCGGGGAGCACTGAAGCTTTCTTT | CASSYSGSTEAFF
TRBJ2-5 | TRBV7-4 | - | once | TGTGCCAGCAGCTGCGCCCGCCTCTGCGGAGGGGCAGAGACCCAGTACTTC | CASSCARLCGGAETQYF
TRBJ2-7 | TRBV7-9 | - | - | TGTGCCAGCAGCTTAGGTGGGGCCCACTACGAGCAGTACTTC | CASSLGGAHYEQYF
TRBJ2-1 | TRBV28 | TRBD2 | once | TGTGCCAGCAGTTTATTAGCGGGACCTTTATCCAATGAGCAGTTCTTC | CASSLLAGPLSNEQFF
TRBJ1-6 | TRBV4-1 | - | - | TGCGCCAGCAGCCAAGTAGGTGCAGGACAGCCACCCCTCCACTTT | CASSQVGAGQPPLHF
TRBJ1-4 | TRBV6-5 | TRBD1 | - | TGTGCCAGCAGAGGACAGGGGGCAACTAATGAAAAACTGTTTTTT | CASRGQGATNEKLFF
TRBJ1-1 | TRBV27 | - | - | TGTGCCAGCAGTTTATACAGGTGGAACACTGAAGCTTTCTTT | CASSLYRWNTEAFF
TRBJ2-7 | TRBV7-8 | - | - | TGTGCCAGCAGCTTAGAGGGCAGGGGCAGTCGCGAGCAGTACTTC | CASSLEGRGSREQYF
TRBJ1-2 | TRBV5-4 | - | - | TGTGCCAGCAGCTTGGAGCCGGGACTGGGGGGCTATGGCTACACCTTC | CASSLEPGLGGYGYTF
TRBJ2-5 | TRBV9 | - | - | TGTGCCAGCAGCGTTCAGGATAACCAAGAGACCCAGTACTTC | CASSVQDNQETQYF
TRBJ2-5 | TRBV10-3 | TRBD2 | - | TGTGCCATCAGTGAGTTTCCAGCGGGATTCCAAGAGACCCAGTACTTC | CAISEFPAGFQETQYF
TRBJ2-1 | TRBV19 | TRBD1 | - | TGTGCCAGTAACCTCAGGGGGCGCCATGAGCAGTTCTTC | CASNLRGRHEQFF
TRBJ2-2 | TRBV28 | TRBD2 | - | TGTGCCAGCAGTTTGGCGCTAGCGGGAGTTTGGACCGGGGAGCTGTTTTTT | CASSLALAGVWTGELFF
TRBJ2-5 | TRBV5-4 | - | - | TGTGCCAGCAGCGAGGGGGGGGAAGAGACCCAGTACTTC | CASSEGGEETQYF
TRBJ1-6 | TRBV19 | TRBD1 | - | TGTGCCAGTAGTCCCCGGGACAGCCCAAATTCACCCCTCCACTTT | CASSPRDSPNSPLHF
TRBJ1-5 | TRBV30 | - | - | TGTGCCTTCTCCCGCGGGGGCGGTCAGCCCCAGCATTTT | CAFSRGGGQPQHF
TRBJ2-5 | TRBV7-7 | TRBD2 | - | TGTGCCAGCAGTTTCGGGCTAGCGGGAGGGCCCCAGTACTTC | CASSFGLAGGPQYF
TRBJ2-7 | TRBV10-2 | - | - | TGCGCCAGCACCGTGGGGCTGGCCTCCTACGAGCAGTACTTC | CASTVGLASYEQYF
TRBJ2-3 | TRBV5-6 | - | - | TGTGCCAGCACCCGTCCCGGAGCGGATAACACAGATACGCAGTATTTT | CASTRPGADNTDTQYF
TRBJ2-5 | TRBV6-1 | - | - | TGTGCCAGCAGTGAATTCCCCTCTTTTAGGAGCGGTTTGGAGACCCAGTACTTC | CASSEFPSFRSGLETQYF
TRBJ1-4 | TRBV7-9 | - | - | TGTGCCAGCAGCTTAGGGGGGAGGGGAAATGAAAAACTGTTTTTT | CASSLGGRGNEKLFF
TRBJ2-7 | TRBV28 | TRBD2 | - | TGTGCCAGCAGTTTTAGCGGGCTCGAGCAGTACTTC | CASSFSGLEQYF
TRBJ2-5 | TRBV7-9 | - | - | TGTGCCAGCAGCCGTCACCAAGAGACCCAGTACTTC | CASSRHQETQYF
TRBJ1-3 | TRBV2 | TRBD1 | - | TGTGCCGTCACCGGGACAGCTAGCTCTCGAAACACCATATATTTT | CAVTGTASSRNTIYF
TRBJ1-2 | TRBV5-6 | - | - | TGTGCCAGCAGCTTGGGTCTAGCGGGGTCGGACTATGGCTACACCTTC | CASSLGLAGSDYGYTF
TRBJ2-3 | TRBV19 | - | - | TGTGCCAGTAGTATCAGGGCAGTCCGCACAGATACGCAGTATTTT | CASSIRAVRTDTQYF
TRBJ1-5 | TRBV30 | - | - | TGTGCCTGGAGTCCAGGGGAGGGTCAGCCCCAGCATTTT | CAWSPGEGQPQHF
TRBJ1-4 | TRBV7-9 | TRBD1 | - | TGTGCCAGCAGCTTAGGGACAGGCGGTGCAACTAATGAAAAACTGTTTTTT | CASSLGTGGATNEKLFF
TRBJ2-7 | TRBV25-1 | - | - | TGTGCCAGCAGTGAATGGCGGACGGGGAACGAGCAGTACTTC | CASSEWRTGNEQYF
TRBJ2-1 | TRBV6-6 | TRBD2 | - | TGTGCCAGCAGGACGGCGGGGGGTCTCGCCTACAATGAGCAGTTCTTC | CASRTAGGLAYNEQFF
TRBJ2-7 | TRBV5-4 | - | - | TGTGCCAGCACCCCTGGGGGGACGGGTGACACCGAGCAGTACTTC | CASTPGGTGDTEQYF
TRBJ1-5 | TRBV7-9 | TRBD1 | - | TGTGCCAGCAGCCCCCCAGGGGGCCTTCAGCCCCAGCATTTT | CASSPPGGLQPQHF
TRBJ1-3 | TRBV4-1 | - | - | TGCGCCAGCAGCCAATCAGGGCTCTCTGGAAACACCATATATTTT | CASSQSGLSGNTIYF
TRBJ2-3 | TRBV7-9 | TRBD2 | - | TGTGCCAGCAGCACCGGTGCTAGCGGGGGCACAGATACGCAGTATTTT | CASSTGASGGTDTQYF
TRBJ1-6 | TRBV18 | TRBD1 | - | TGTGCCAGCTCACCCTACCCAGGGGGCTCCTATAATTCACCCCTCCACTTT | CASSPYPGGSYNSPLHF